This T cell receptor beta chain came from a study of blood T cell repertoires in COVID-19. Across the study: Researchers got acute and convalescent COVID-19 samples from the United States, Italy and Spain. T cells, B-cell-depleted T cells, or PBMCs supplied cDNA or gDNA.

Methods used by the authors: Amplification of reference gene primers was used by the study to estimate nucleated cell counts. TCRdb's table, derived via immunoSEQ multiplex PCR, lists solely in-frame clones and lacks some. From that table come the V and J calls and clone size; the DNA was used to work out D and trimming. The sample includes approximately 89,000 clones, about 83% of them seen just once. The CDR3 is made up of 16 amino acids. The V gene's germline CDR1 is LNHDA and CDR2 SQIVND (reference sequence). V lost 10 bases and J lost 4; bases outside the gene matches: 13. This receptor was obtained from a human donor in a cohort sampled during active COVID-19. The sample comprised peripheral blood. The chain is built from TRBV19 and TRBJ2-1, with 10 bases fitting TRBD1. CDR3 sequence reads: CATVLTGQGLYNEQFF. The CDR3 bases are TGTGCCACCGTCCTAACGGGACAGGGGTTATACAATGAGCAGTTCTTC.